A selection of T cell receptor beta chains follows, all from one sample in a study of cytotoxic CD8 clonotypes in ibrutinib-treated CLL. The assay was immunoSEQ multiplex PCR, and TCRdb's table has in-frame clones only and misses some. Here the sample spans about 150,000 clones, about 79% being singletons. The sample here was PBMCs, taken after 12 months of ibrutinib treatment. These receptors originate from a human donor with chronic lymphocytic leukemia. Each CDR3 is given without its conserved first and last residue. Each record gives: D gene, J gene, V gene, CDR3 protein. The D gene is left open where the match is weak.

d_call: TRBD1; j_call: TRBJ1-4; v_call: TRBV4-1; cdr3_aa: ASSLQGQGWETNEKLF
d_call: TRBD2; j_call: TRBJ2-2; v_call: TRBV5-4; cdr3_aa: ASSLSGRAPGELF
d_call: NA; j_call: TRBJ2-7; v_call: TRBV7-3; cdr3_aa: ASSPAGGPYEQY
d_call: NA; j_call: TRBJ2-5; v_call: TRBV9; cdr3_aa: ASSVGGGETQY
d_call: NA; j_call: TRBJ2-1; v_call: TRBV9; cdr3_aa: ASSVERGEQF
d_call: TRBD1; j_call: TRBJ2-2; v_call: TRBV30; cdr3_aa: AWNRRDRAGGELF
d_call: NA; j_call: TRBJ1-1; v_call: TRBV20-1; cdr3_aa: SAMDTEAF
d_call: TRBD1; j_call: TRBJ2-1; v_call: TRBV5-5; cdr3_aa: ASSRPGQAYNEQF
d_call: TRBD1; j_call: TRBJ1-2; v_call: TRBV30; cdr3_aa: AWTLTGGNYGYT
d_call: TRBD2; j_call: TRBJ2-3; v_call: TRBV7-2; cdr3_aa: ASSLRRLAENTDTQY
d_call: TRBD2; j_call: TRBJ2-1; v_call: TRBV4-3; cdr3_aa: ASSQSLNRREGLNEQF
d_call: NA; j_call: TRBJ1-3; v_call: TRBV7-8; cdr3_aa: ASRLVGDTIY
d_call: NA; j_call: TRBJ2-1; v_call: TRBV5-1; cdr3_aa: ASSLTTGDTAEQF
d_call: TRBD2; j_call: TRBJ2-1; v_call: TRBV18; cdr3_aa: ASSPKAGVLDEQF
d_call: TRBD1; j_call: TRBJ2-7; v_call: TRBV5-4; cdr3_aa: ASSQIGTDYEQY
d_call: TRBD1; j_call: TRBJ1-1; v_call: TRBV7-2; cdr3_aa: ASSLGQGTNTEAF
d_call: NA; j_call: TRBJ2-7; v_call: TRBV6-1; cdr3_aa: ASRLGQSSYEQY
d_call: TRBD1; j_call: TRBJ1-5; v_call: TRBV15; cdr3_aa: ATSITRQGAYQPQH
d_call: TRBD1; j_call: TRBJ2-7; v_call: TRBV2; cdr3_aa: ASNGRGPSYEQY
d_call: NA; j_call: TRBJ2-7; v_call: TRBV5-1; cdr3_aa: ASSLVGHSYEQY
d_call: TRBD1; j_call: TRBJ1-1; v_call: TRBV9; cdr3_aa: ASSPPRQGSAF
d_call: TRBD1; j_call: TRBJ1-4; v_call: TRBV7-9; cdr3_aa: ASSPRTGGIGNEKLF
d_call: TRBD2; j_call: TRBJ2-1; v_call: TRBV7-2; cdr3_aa: ASSLTSGSPVGEQF
d_call: TRBD2; j_call: TRBJ2-1; v_call: TRBV4-2; cdr3_aa: ASSPQRGAGERNEQF
d_call: TRBD1; j_call: TRBJ1-5; v_call: TRBV18; cdr3_aa: ASSPRQGAGVANQPQH
d_call: TRBD1; j_call: TRBJ2-7; v_call: TRBV27; cdr3_aa: ASSVGQGSYEQY
d_call: TRBD1; j_call: TRBJ1-5; v_call: TRBV7-8; cdr3_aa: ASSFYGTDYNQPQH
d_call: TRBD2; j_call: TRBJ2-3; v_call: TRBV28; cdr3_aa: ASSFFSGSSTDTQY
d_call: NA; j_call: TRBJ2-3; v_call: TRBV4-1; cdr3_aa: ASSHYVTDTQY
d_call: NA; j_call: TRBJ1-1; v_call: TRBV28; cdr3_aa: ASRRATNTEAF
d_call: NA; j_call: TRBJ1-3; v_call: TRBV15; cdr3_aa: ATSMGAGVSGNTIY
d_call: NA; j_call: TRBJ2-2; v_call: TRBV13; cdr3_aa: ASSWGNTGELF
d_call: TRBD1; j_call: TRBJ2-1; v_call: TRBV4-2; cdr3_aa: ASSQPGTGTPAMGEQF
d_call: NA; j_call: TRBJ2-2; v_call: TRBV29-1; cdr3_aa: SVALLGADTGELF
d_call: TRBD2; j_call: TRBJ2-1; v_call: TRBV6-5; cdr3_aa: ASSYSGGLAGEQF
d_call: TRBD1; j_call: TRBJ1-2; v_call: TRBV6-5; cdr3_aa: ASSWTGGGGYT
d_call: NA; j_call: TRBJ1-2; v_call: TRBV6-6; cdr3_aa: ASRSGSINPSYGYT
d_call: NA; j_call: TRBJ2-7; v_call: TRBV7-7; cdr3_aa: ASSLRDGNSYEQY
d_call: TRBD2; j_call: TRBJ2-5; v_call: TRBV19; cdr3_aa: ASSDTSGQETQY
d_call: TRBD2; j_call: TRBJ2-5; v_call: TRBV5-8; cdr3_aa: ASSLGTGLVAETQY
d_call: NA; j_call: TRBJ2-7; v_call: TRBV27; cdr3_aa: ASSRDSPGGYEQY
d_call: TRBD2; j_call: TRBJ2-7; v_call: TRBV7-8; cdr3_aa: ASSFRGGSPYEQY
d_call: TRBD1; j_call: TRBJ1-1; v_call: TRBV19; cdr3_aa: ASSGFLTGVTNTEAF
d_call: NA; j_call: TRBJ2-7; v_call: TRBV5-1; cdr3_aa: ASSLDRASYEQY
d_call: NA; j_call: TRBJ1-4; v_call: TRBV2; cdr3_aa: ASRDAGGGNEKLF
d_call: NA; j_call: TRBJ1-4; v_call: TRBV4-2; cdr3_aa: ASSPSQQNNEKLF
d_call: NA; j_call: TRBJ1-2; v_call: TRBV2; cdr3_aa: ASSEEGYSYGYT
d_call: TRBD2; j_call: TRBJ2-7; v_call: TRBV7-9; cdr3_aa: ASSLGLAGGIVEQY
d_call: TRBD2; j_call: TRBJ2-3; v_call: TRBV18; cdr3_aa: ASSPSGGTDTQY
d_call: NA; j_call: TRBJ2-6; v_call: TRBV6-5; cdr3_aa: ASSSGLVAVLT
d_call: NA; j_call: TRBJ1-4; v_call: TRBV19; cdr3_aa: ASTTGSGNEKLF
d_call: NA; j_call: TRBJ1-1; v_call: TRBV11-2; cdr3_aa: ASSLVVAGVGNTEAF
d_call: NA; j_call: TRBJ2-3; v_call: TRBV14; cdr3_aa: ASSQGLVDTQY
d_call: NA; j_call: TRBJ2-2; v_call: TRBV4-3; cdr3_aa: ASSHFSNTGELF
d_call: NA; j_call: TRBJ2-2; v_call: TRBV9; cdr3_aa: ASSVATDGATGELF
d_call: NA; j_call: TRBJ1-5; v_call: TRBV15; cdr3_aa: ATSSSNLQSYSNQPQH
d_call: TRBD2; j_call: TRBJ2-5; v_call: TRBV9; cdr3_aa: ASSVAPSGVQETQY
d_call: NA; j_call: TRBJ1-4; v_call: TRBV5-1; cdr3_aa: ASSPSGVSTNEKLF